One sample yielded the 3 T cell receptor beta chains listed below, sequenced in a study of blood T cell repertoires in COVID-19. Method: immunoSEQ multiplex PCR; TCRdb's copy keeps in-frame clones and lacks some. Of some 150,000 clones listed, about 91% are singletons. Sequencing used peripheral blood. These receptors all stem from a woman aged 55-70 years with acute or convalescent COVID-19.

The chain uses TRBV12-5 and TRBJ2-3, with 8 bases that match TRBD1. With V trimmed by 5 bases and J by 1 base, 8 bases remained unmatched. The germline gives CDR1 LGHNT, CDR2 FRNRAP. CDR3 length: 16 residues. The CDR3 here is CASGRETGGGTDTQYF. The CDR3 DNA follows: TGTGCTAGTGGTAGGGAAACAGGGGGAGGCACAGATACGCAGTATTTT.

This chain connects TRBV21-1 to TRBJ2-1; TRBD2, the table's D call, lacks a check against the DNA. TRBV21-1 is a listed pseudogene. This CDR3 is 17 amino acids long. The CDR3 reads CASSKGERGGAYNEQFF. The CDR3 DNA reads as TGTGCCAGCAGCAAAGGCGAGCGGGGGGGCGCCTACAATGAGCAGTTCTTC.

The J gene is TRBJ2-2, the V gene TRBV9; a possible D gene is TRBD1 (5 bases). In germline, CDR1 is SGDLS, CDR2 YYNGEE. The CDR3 has 15 residues. V lost 3 bases to trimming and J lost 2 bases, with 11 bases between them. In DNA form, the CDR3 reads TGTGCCAGCAGCGCGCGACAGACCAACACCGGGGAGCTGTTTTTT. Amino acid sequence: CASSARQTNTGELFF.